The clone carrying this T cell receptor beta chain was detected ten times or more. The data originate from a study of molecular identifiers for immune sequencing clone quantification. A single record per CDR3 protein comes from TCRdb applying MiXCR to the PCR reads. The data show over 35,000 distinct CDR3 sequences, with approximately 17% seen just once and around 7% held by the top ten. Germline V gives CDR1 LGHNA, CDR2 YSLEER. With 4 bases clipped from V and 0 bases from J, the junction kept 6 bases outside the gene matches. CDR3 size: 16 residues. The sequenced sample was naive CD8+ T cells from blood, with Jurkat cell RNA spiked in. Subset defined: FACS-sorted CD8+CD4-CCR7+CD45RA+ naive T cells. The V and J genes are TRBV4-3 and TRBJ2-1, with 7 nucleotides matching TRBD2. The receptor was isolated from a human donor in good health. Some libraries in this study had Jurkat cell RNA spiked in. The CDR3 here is CASSPTSPSSYNEQFF. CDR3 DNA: TGCGCCAGCAGCCCGACTAGCCCGAGCTCCTACAATGAGCAGTTCTTC.